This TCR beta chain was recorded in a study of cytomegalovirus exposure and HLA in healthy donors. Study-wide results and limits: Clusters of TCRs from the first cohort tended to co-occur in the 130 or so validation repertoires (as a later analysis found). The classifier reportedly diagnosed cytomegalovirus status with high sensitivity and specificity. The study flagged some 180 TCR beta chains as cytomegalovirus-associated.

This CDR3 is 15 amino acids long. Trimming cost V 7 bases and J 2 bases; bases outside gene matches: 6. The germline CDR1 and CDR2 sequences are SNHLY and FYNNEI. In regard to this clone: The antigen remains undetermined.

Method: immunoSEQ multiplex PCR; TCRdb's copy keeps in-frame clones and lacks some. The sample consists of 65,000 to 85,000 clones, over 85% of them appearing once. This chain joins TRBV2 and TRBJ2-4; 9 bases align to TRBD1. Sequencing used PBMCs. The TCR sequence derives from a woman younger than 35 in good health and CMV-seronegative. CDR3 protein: CASTGQGLTKNIQYF. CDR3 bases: TGTGCCAGCACTGGACAGGGGCTGACCAAAAACATTCAGTACTTC. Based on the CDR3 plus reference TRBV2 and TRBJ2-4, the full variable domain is EPEVTQTPSHQVTQMGQEVILRCVPISNHLYFYWYRQILGQKVEFLVSFYNNEISEKSEIFDDQFSVERPDGSNFTLKIRSTKLEDSAMYFCASTGQGLTKNIQYFGAGTRLSVL.